The rows below give T cell receptor beta chains drawn from one sample of a study of shared clonotypes between healthy human individuals. Some clones are missing from TCRdb's copy, which holds only in-frame ones; the method was immunoSEQ multiplex PCR. Altogether about 1.5 million clones are present, approximately 98% being singletons, with the ten largest covering 0.4% to 0.45%. Sequenced: naive CD4+ T cells sorted from blood. The receptors come from a man aged 30 to 39 in good health. The CDR3 runs from the conserved cysteine through the conserved F or W. The order of the fields is D gene, J gene, V gene, clone size, CDR3 DNA, CDR3 protein. D genes are given only for firm matches. Size is stated for part of the rows, as once, few or many counts, or as a class when the clone is expanded.

D: NA
J: TRBJ2-3
V: TRBV6-1
size: NA
DNA: TGTGCCAGCAGTGAAATTGAGGGGCGGAGCACAGATACGCAGTATTTT
CDR3: CASSEIEGRSTDTQYF

D: TRBD1
J: TRBJ1-1
V: TRBV2
size: NA
DNA: TGTGCCAGCAGTGGGGACAGTCCTGAAGCTTTCTTT
CDR3: CASSGDSPEAFF

D: NA
J: TRBJ1-4
V: TRBV29-1
size: NA
DNA: TGCAGCGTTGTGCCCCGGCAGCATGAAAAACTGTTTTTT
CDR3: CSVVPRQHEKLFF

D: NA
J: TRBJ1-1
V: TRBV5-1
size: NA
DNA: TGCGCCAGCTCCGAGACGGGGAGTGGTGAAGCTTTCTTT
CDR3: CASSETGSGEAFF

D: NA
J: TRBJ2-1
V: TRBV11-3
size: NA
DNA: TGTGCCAGCAGCTTAGATCCCGGATACAATGAGCAGTTCTTC
CDR3: CASSLDPGYNEQFF

D: NA
J: TRBJ2-1
V: TRBV18
size: NA
DNA: TGTGCCAGCTCACCACCTAGCTTCTATGAGCAGTTCTTC
CDR3: CASSPPSFYEQFF

D: TRBD1
J: TRBJ2-1
V: TRBV7-2
size: NA
DNA: TGTGCCAGCAGCTTACAGGGGGCGTCCCCGGATGAGCAGTTCTTC
CDR3: CASSLQGASPDEQFF

D: NA
J: TRBJ1-5
V: TRBV19
size: NA
DNA: TGTGCCAGTAGTATAGTCGGGGGGACGGGGCATCAGCCCCAGCATTTT
CDR3: CASSIVGGTGHQPQHF

D: NA
J: TRBJ2-2
V: TRBV28
size: NA
DNA: TGTGCCAGCAGTTTATCGGGGACGGCTAACACCGGGGAGCTGTTTTTT
CDR3: CASSLSGTANTGELFF

D: NA
J: TRBJ1-5
V: TRBV18
size: NA
DNA: TGTGCCAGCTCACCCGCCCATCAGCCCCAGCATTTT
CDR3: CASSPAHQPQHF

D: NA
J: TRBJ2-7
V: TRBV5-1
size: NA
DNA: TGCGCCAGCAGTCAAAGGGCACCTTCCTACGAGCAGTACTTC
CDR3: CASSQRAPSYEQYF

D: TRBD1
J: TRBJ2-1
V: TRBV9
size: NA
DNA: TGTGCCAGCAGCACTGGGGACAGAGATTTTTCTGAGCAGTTCTTC
CDR3: CASSTGDRDFSEQFF

D: TRBD1
J: TRBJ2-2
V: TRBV7-2
size: once
DNA: TGTGCCAGCAGCTTAGGACAGGGGGCGAGCACCGGGGAGCTGTTTTTT
CDR3: CASSLGQGASTGELFF